Sequencing of this T cell receptor beta chain was carried out in a study of shared clonotypes between healthy human individuals. CDR1 SGHTA and CDR2 FQGNSA come from the germline V gene. This CDR3 comprises 12 residues. The V gene end was trimmed by 7 bases and the J gene end by 4 bases; junction bases not matched to a gene: 3. Sequenced by immunoSEQ multiplex PCR; TCRdb stores in-frame clones only, minus some. The profile shows fewer than 1.8 million clones, less than 99% of them singletons. Study-level points and caveats: Naive CD4 clonotypes were shared across a few donors at about 5%.

About this clone: No antigen is known for it.

This chain connects TRBV7-2 to TRBJ1-2; 7 bases align to TRBD1. The TCR comes from a man younger than 40 in good health. Source material: naive CD4+ T cells sorted from blood. Documented subset: CD45RA+ positively selected. The CDR3 is CASKRDSYGYTF. CDR3 DNA sequence: TGTGCCAGCAAGCGGGACAGCTATGGCTACACCTTC.